A single sample is the source of the 9 T cell receptor beta chains below, sequenced in a study of blood T cells in healthy people across ages. The authors ran a second PCR of about 6 to 11 cycles using a sample-barcoded 5' primer and a J-beta primer mix. TCRdb re-called the 5' RACE reads with MiXCR, one entry per CDR3 protein. The data contain roughly 2 million distinct CDR3 sequences, about 50% of them seen just once; the ten biggest clones take up less than 2.5%. Input material: blood. These receptors were obtained from a woman aged 40 to 55 in good health.

The chain links TRBV29-1 to TRBJ2-1, with D possibly being TRBD2 (6 bases). Judging by the DNA end, TRBJ2-7 fits better; the J call may be wrong. Germline CDR1 reads SQVTM; CDR2 reads ANQGSEA. The CDR3 covers 15 residues. As DNA, the CDR3 is TGCAGCGCCCCCGTGGACGGGAGCTCCTACAATGAGCAGTACTTC. This encodes CSAPVDGSSYNEQYF.

This clonotype was found a few times. This chain links TRBV2 with TRBJ2-1, with TRBD2 matching 10 bases. Trimming removed 0 bases from V and 8 bases from J; junction bases left unmatched: 7. This CDR3 region has 16 residues. Germline-derived CDR1 and CDR2 are SNHLY and FYNNEI. The CDR3 spells CASSEARSSGGDEQFF. In DNA, the CDR3 is TGTGCCAGCAGTGAAGCGAGGTCTAGCGGGGGAGATGAGCAGTTCTTC.

This clonotype was counted between two and nine times. The chain employs TRBV6-2 or TRBV6-3 and TRBJ2-1; maybe TRBD2 (6 bases). The germline CDR1 and CDR2 sequences are MNHEY and SVGEGT. Trimming stripped 5 bases from V and 2 bases from J, with 19 bases between. This CDR3 has 17 residues. The CDR3 protein is CASSNPLLAGPYNEQFF. For the CDR3, the DNA is TGTGCCAGCAGTAACCCGCTACTAGCTGGGCCCTACAATGAGCAGTTCTTC.

The J gene is TRBJ2-3, the V gene TRBV5-1; 7 bases match TRBD1. The CDR3 has 13 amino acids. V lost 4 bases to trimming and J lost 4 bases; unmatched junction nucleotides: 3. CDR1 is SGHRS and CDR2 is YFSETQ in the germline V gene. The CDR3 nucleotides read TGCGCCAGCAGCATACAGGGGCCAGATACGCAGTATTTT. It codes for CASSIQGPDTQYF.

This clonotype showed up just a few times. V usage is TRBV7-8 and J usage is TRBJ2-1; the D gene is possibly TRBD2 (5 bases). V lost 5 bases and J lost 0, with 11 bases in between. In germline, CDR1 is SGHVS, CDR2 FQNEAQ. This CDR3 has 15 residues. This CDR3 is CASSRGPYSYNEQFF. The CDR3 DNA sequence: TGTGCCAGCAGCCGCGGGCCCTACTCCTACAATGAGCAGTTCTTC.

The chain employs TRBV20-1 and TRBJ1-2; TRBD1 matches 7 bases. The CDR3 extends over 16 amino acids. Germline assignment: CDR1 DFQATT and CDR2 SNEGSKA (reference sequence). Germline trimming cut 0 bases from V and 0 bases from J; bases unmatched to any gene: 7. CDR3 coding DNA: TGCAGTGCTAGAGATCCTTGGACAGGCACTAACTATGGCTACACCTTC. Translated, it gives CSARDPWTGTNYGYTF.

This clonotype was seen more than once but under ten times. V is TRBV6-2 or TRBV6-3 and J is TRBJ2-5; maybe TRBD1 (5 bases). CDR3 size: 15 residues. The V gene lost 4 bases and the J gene lost 5 bases, with 17 bases spanning the gap. Germline CDR1 reads MNHEY; CDR2 reads SVGEGT. The DNA for the CDR3 is TGTGCCAGCAGTTCCAGGGCCACTACCTGGGAGACCCAGTACTTC. This sequence encodes CASSSRATTWETQYF.

This clonotype was found many times. The chain recombines TRBV5-1 with TRBJ2-5; 7 bases map to TRBD1. Germline values: CDR1 SGHRS, CDR2 YFSETQ. V was clipped by 4 bases and J by 3 bases; unmatched bases: 3. The CDR3 consists of 13 residues. The CDR3 loop is CASSRQGEETQYF. As DNA, the CDR3 is TGCGCCAGCAGCCGACAGGGTGAAGAGACCCAGTACTTC.

This clonotype was recorded once. The chain links TRBV7-2 to TRBJ2-7; D assignment may be TRBD1 or TRBD2 (5 bases each). CDR3 size: 15 residues. Germline values: CDR1 SGHTA, CDR2 FQGNSA. V was shortened by 4 bases and J by 2 bases, with 15 bases between the two germline ends. The CDR3 reads CASSSRAGSPYEQYF. The CDR3 coding sequence is TGTGCCAGCAGCTCCCGAGCAGGGAGCCCCTACGAGCAGTACTTC. The full variable domain, in which reference TRBV7-2 and TRBJ2-7 provide the parts outside the CDR3, is GAGVSQSPSNKVTEKGKDVELRCDPISGHTALYWYRQSLGQGLEFLIYFQGNSAPDKSGLPSDRFSAERTGGSVSTLTIQRTQQEDSAVYLCASSSRAGSPYEQYFGPGTRLTVT.